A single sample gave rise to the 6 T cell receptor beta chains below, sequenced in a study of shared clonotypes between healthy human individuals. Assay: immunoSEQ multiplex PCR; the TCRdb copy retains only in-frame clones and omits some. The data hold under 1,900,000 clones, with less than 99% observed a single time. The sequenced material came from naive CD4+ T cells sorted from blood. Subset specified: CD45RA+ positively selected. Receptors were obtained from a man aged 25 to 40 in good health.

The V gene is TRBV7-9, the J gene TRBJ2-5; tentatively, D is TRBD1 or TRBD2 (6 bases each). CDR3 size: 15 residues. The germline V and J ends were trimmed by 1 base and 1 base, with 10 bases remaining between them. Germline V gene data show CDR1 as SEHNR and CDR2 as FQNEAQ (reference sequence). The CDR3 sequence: CASSLDGGRQETQYF. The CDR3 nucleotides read TGTGCCAGCAGCTTAGATGGGGGGCGCCAAGAGACCCAGTACTTC.

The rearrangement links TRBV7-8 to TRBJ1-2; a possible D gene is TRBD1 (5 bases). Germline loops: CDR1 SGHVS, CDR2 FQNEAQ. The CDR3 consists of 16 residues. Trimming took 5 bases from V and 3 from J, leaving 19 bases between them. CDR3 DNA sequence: TGTGCCAGCAGCCAAACGCGGCTGGACACGTACTATGGCTACACCTTC. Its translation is CASSQTRLDTYYGYTF.

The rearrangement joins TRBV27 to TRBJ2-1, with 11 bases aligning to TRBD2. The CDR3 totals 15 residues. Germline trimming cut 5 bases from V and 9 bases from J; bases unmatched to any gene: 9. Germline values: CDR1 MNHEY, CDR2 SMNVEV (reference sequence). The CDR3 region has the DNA TGTGCCAGCAGTCTCACCGGGACTAGCGGAGCTGAGCAGTTCTTC. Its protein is CASSLTGTSGAEQFF.

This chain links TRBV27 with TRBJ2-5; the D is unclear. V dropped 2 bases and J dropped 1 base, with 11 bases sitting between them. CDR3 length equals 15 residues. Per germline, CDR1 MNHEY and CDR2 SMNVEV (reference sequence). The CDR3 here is CASSLMSATQETQYF. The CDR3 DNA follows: TGTGCCAGCAGTTTAATGTCGGCTACCCAAGAGACCCAGTACTTC.

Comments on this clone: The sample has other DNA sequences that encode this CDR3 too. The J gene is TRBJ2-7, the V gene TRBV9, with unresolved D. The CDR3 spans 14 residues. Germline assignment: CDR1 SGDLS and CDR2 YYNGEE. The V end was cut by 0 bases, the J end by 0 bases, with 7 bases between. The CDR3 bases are TGTGCCAGCAGCGTAGGTACTACCTCCTACGAGCAGTACTTC. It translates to CASSVGTTSYEQYF. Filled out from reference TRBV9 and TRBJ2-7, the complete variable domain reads DSGVTQTPKHLITATGQRVTLRCSPRSGDLSVYWYQQSLDQGLQFLIQYYNGEERAKGNILERFSAQQFPDLHSELNLSSLELGDSALYFCASSVGTTSYEQYFGPGTRLTVT.

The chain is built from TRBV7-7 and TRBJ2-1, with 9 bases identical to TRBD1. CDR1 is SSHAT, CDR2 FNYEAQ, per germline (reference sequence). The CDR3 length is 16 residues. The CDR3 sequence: CATSSGQGSVYNEQFF. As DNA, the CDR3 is TGTGCTACTAGCTCCGGACAGGGGAGCGTCTACAATGAGCAGTTCTTC.